This T cell receptor (beta chain) was retrieved from a study of vaccination and CD4 T cells after COVID-19 (dated by TCRdb to between 2021 and 2024). For the wider study: In the convalescent cohort there were six males and four females, among whom were two Hispanic individuals, seven Caucasians, two Asians and one multiracial person. Two doses of either the Pfizer-BioNTech BNT162b2 vaccine (n=8) or the Moderna mRNA-1273 vaccine (n=2) were administered to participants. Post-COVID blood samples were collected from convalescent patients a median of around 96 days after diagnosis, with a range of about 30 to 161 days. The time from the second vaccine dose to post-vaccine blood sampling had a median of around 72 days and ranged from about 14 to 250 days. For stimulating the cultures, overlapping spike peptide pools were used, derived from SARS-CoV-2 as well as from the common cold coronaviruses HCoV-NL63, HCoV-OC43 and HCoV-229E. In control cultures, a CEFX viral epitope pool was used as positive control, an HIV-1 Nef peptide pool was used as negative control, or no peptide was added. In roughly nine COVID-19 convalescent patients and several infection-naive healthy vaccine recipients, the spike-specific CD4+ TCR repertoire before mRNA vaccination was compared with the repertoire after mRNA vaccination. Paper-wide results and their limitations: In convalescent patients, a median about 86% of post-vaccine SARS-CoV-2-reactive clones were detected only after vaccination, suggesting vaccine-specific priming. Of the vaccine-specific clones in convalescent patients, 304 of 307, or nearly all, reacted only to SARS-CoV-2 spike and did not cross-react with common cold coronaviruses. The number of convalescent patients in the study was relatively small, and the study did not examine early timepoints following natural infection. An increase in the median number of SARS-CoV-2-reactive clonotypes from approximately 21 after infection to 38 after vaccination was observed, but the change was not found to be significant.

The germline V gene specifies MNHNS as CDR1 and SASEGT as CDR2. Trimming removed 6 bases from V and 3 bases from J; the gene matches leave 7 bases unexplained. From its cysteine to its phenylalanine, the CDR3 spans 15 amino acids. Only CDR3 DNA remains: 45 bases, in frame from the first base. Explained via the paper, the treatment or condition label denotes: approximately 9-day PBMC culture with coronavirus spike peptide pools or control peptides (ViraFEST assay). The ViraFEST assay, used in the study, expanded antigen-specific T cells with peptide pools and then identified the expanded clonotypes through TCR sequencing. Negative nucleocapsid antibody tests before and after vaccination confirmed that the healthy vaccine recipients had no prior SARS-CoV-2 infection. Each well held under 2.5 million PBMCs cultured in IMDM containing approximately 5.3% human AB serum and around 10 IU/ml IL-2, with approximately 9.2 ug/ml peptide pools added. Half of the culture medium was replaced with fresh IL-2-containing medium on days 3 and 7. After 10 days of culture, CD4+ T cells were isolated by negative selection using the EasySep CD4+ T cell isolation kit. Ficoll-Paque Plus gradient centrifugation was used to isolate PBMCs from whole blood, and the isolated PBMCs were then either used fresh or cryopreserved at -140C. Triplicate wells were generally used for each culture condition.

As to this clonotype: The antigen this receptor binds is unknown. No much larger clonotype is one base removed from it; base qualities were not supplied.

The library relied on PCR. At the Johns Hopkins FTIC core, DNA from the cultured CD4+ T cells underwent TCR sequencing with the Oncomine TCR Beta short-read assay. The QIAamp micro DNA kit was used to extract genomic DNA from the cultured CD4+ T cells. Oncomine TCR Beta libraries made from cultured CD4+ T cells were pooled using unique dual indexes and sequenced on an Illumina iSeq 100. The authors processed their data as follows. Non-productive sequences were removed, and CDR3s not starting with C, not ending with F or W, or shorter than 7 amino acids were discarded. Antigen-specific clonotypes were identified using the MANAFEST web application through comparison of peptide-stimulated wells with reference and other culture wells. To be called positive, a clone needed an FDR below 0.05, an odds ratio above 5, and a productive frequency above 0.1% in at least two of three replicate wells. A clonotype was classed as cross-reactive if the clonotype showed significant expansion both in SARS-CoV-2 spike wells and in at least one common cold coronavirus spike condition. Levenshtein distances (stringdist) and unrooted phylogenetic trees (ape) in R version 3.6.1 were used to assess CDR3 homology. TCRdb passed the public sequencing reads through fastp at Q25 and MiXCR, retaining productive beta sequences. Rows with a matching CDR3 protein are joined into one entry that keeps the most common DNA and genes. For this entry, the V and J calls and clone size follow TCRdb and not the study's own pipeline. The sample profile shows around 15,000 distinct CDR3 sequences; roughly 75% of them were found once. Around a tenth of the sample is in the top ten clones.

Sample: CD4+ T cells from blood, cultured in vitro, taken after SARS-CoV-2 vaccination. The sequence was obtained from a human donor who received a COVID-19 vaccine. Recombination linked TRBV6-1 to TRBJ1-5; the junction holds 8 bases that match TRBD1. The CDR3 here reads CASRQDRVNNQPQHF. Here is the DNA: TGTGCCAGCAGACAGGACAGGGTAAACAATCAGCCCCAGCATTTT.